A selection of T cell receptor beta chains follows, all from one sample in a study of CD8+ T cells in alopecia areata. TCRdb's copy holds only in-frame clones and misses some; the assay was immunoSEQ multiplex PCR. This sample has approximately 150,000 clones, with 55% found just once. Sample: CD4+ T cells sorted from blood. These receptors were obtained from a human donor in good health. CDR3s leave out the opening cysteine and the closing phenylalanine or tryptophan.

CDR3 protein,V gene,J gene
ASSQILGPGELF,TRBV5-1,TRBJ2-2
ASSPPPGGDTQY,TRBV18,TRBJ2-3
ASSLDRASNEQF,TRBV7-2,TRBJ2-1
ASSLSDGYT,TRBV7-9,TRBJ1-2
ASSLLAGGTPEQY,TRBV5-1,TRBJ2-7
ASSFIGRADNEQF,TRBV11-2,TRBJ2-1
SVELAPGAGNTIY,TRBV29-1,TRBJ1-3
AWSVHVPGELF,TRBV30,TRBJ2-2
ASSLTSGSPNEQF,TRBV5-1,TRBJ2-1
SVGRGNNAEAF,TRBV29-1,TRBJ1-1
ASTQSSPYYEQY,TRBV5-1,TRBJ2-7